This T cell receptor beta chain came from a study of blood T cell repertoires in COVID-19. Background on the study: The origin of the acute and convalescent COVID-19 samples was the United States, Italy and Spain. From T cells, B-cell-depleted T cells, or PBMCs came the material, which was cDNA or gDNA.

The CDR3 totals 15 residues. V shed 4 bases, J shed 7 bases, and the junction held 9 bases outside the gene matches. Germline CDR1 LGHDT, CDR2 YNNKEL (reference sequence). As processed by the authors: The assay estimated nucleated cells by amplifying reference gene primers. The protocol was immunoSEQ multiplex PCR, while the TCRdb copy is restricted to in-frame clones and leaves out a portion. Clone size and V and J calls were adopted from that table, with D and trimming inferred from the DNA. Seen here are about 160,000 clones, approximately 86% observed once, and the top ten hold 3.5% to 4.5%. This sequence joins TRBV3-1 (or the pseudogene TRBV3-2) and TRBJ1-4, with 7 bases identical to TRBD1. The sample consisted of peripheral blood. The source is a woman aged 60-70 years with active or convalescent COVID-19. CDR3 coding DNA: TGTGCCAGCAGCCCACAGACAGGGATCGGTGAAAAACTGTTTTTT. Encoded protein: CASSPQTGIGEKLFF.